This T cell receptor (beta chain) was identified during a study of blood T cell repertoires in COVID-19. This clone was seen just once. Per the germline V gene, CDR1 is SNHLY and CDR2 is FYNNEI. This CDR3 is 17 amino acids long. Trimming at V came to 4 bases and at J to 2 bases, leaving 12 bases not matched to a gene. The assay was immunoSEQ multiplex PCR, and TCRdb's table has in-frame clones only and misses some. The table has approximately 200,000 clones, roughly 87% seen once. This chain joins TRBV2 and TRBJ1-2; TRBD1 matches 8 bases. The sequence derives from a woman in her twenties or thirties who had recovered from COVID-19. Sequenced material: PBMCs or T cells enriched from blood (not recorded which). The CDR3 protein is CASSVAGGQALNYGYTF. The CDR3 bases are TGTGCCAGCAGTGTAGCAGGGGGCCAAGCCTTAAACTATGGCTACACCTTC.